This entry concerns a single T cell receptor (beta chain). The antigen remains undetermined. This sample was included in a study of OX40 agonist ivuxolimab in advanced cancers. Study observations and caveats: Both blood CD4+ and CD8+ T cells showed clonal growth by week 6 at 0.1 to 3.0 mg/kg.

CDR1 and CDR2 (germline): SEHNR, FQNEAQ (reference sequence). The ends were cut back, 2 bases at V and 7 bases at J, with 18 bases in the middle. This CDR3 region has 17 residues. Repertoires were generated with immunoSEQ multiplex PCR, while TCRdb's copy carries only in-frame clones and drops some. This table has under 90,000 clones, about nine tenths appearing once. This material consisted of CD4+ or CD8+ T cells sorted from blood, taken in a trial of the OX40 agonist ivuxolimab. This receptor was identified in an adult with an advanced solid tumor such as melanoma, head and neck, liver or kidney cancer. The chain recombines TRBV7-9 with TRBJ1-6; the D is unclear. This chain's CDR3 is CASSLYGVQPSNSPLHF. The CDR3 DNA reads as TGTGCCAGCAGCTTATATGGTGTACAACCCTCCAATTCACCCCTCCACTTT.